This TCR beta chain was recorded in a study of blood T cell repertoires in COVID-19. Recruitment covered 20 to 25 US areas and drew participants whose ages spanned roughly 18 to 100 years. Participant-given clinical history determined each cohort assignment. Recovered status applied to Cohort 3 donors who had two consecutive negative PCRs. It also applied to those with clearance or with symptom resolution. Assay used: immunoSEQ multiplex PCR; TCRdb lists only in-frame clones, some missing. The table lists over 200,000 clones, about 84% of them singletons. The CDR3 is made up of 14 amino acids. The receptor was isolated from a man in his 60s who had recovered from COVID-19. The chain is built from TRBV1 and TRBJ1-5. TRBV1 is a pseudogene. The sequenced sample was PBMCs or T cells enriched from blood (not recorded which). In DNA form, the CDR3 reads TGCACCAGCAGCCAGCCGGGTTTGTGTCAGCCCCAGCATTTT. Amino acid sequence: CTSSQPGLCQPQHF.